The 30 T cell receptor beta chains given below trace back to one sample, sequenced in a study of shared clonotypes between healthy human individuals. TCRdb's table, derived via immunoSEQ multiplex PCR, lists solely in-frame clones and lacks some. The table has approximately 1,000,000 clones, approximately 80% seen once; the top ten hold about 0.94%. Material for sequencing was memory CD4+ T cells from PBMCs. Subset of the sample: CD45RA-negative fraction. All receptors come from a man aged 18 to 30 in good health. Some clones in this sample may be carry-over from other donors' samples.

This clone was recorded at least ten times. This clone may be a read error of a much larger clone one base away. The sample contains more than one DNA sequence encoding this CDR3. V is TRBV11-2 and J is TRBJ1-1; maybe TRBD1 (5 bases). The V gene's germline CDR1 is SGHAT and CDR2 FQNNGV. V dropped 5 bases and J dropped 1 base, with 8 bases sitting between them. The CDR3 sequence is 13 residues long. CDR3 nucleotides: TGTGCCAGCAGCCCAGGACAGAACACTGAAGCTTTCTTT. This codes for CASSPGQNTEAFF. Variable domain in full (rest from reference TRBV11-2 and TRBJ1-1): EAGVAQSPRYKIIEKRQSVAFWCNPISGHATLYWYQQILGQGPKLLIQFQNNGVVDDSQLPKDRFSAERLKGVDSTLKIQPAKLEDSAVYLCASSPGQNTEAFFGQGTRLTVV.

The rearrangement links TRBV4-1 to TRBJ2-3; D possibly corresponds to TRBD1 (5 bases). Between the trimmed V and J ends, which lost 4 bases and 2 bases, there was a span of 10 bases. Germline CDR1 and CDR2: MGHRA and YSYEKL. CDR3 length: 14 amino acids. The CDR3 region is CASSPKGHTDTQYF. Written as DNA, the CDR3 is TGCGCCAGCAGCCCTAAGGGGCACACAGATACGCAGTATTTT.

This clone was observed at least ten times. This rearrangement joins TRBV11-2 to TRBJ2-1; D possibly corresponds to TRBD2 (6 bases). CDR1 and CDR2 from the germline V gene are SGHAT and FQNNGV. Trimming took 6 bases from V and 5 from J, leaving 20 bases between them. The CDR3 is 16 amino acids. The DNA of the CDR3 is TGTGCCAGCAGTGTCGGATGGGGAGGAGCCCACAATGAGCAGTTCTTC. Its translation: CASSVGWGGAHNEQFF.

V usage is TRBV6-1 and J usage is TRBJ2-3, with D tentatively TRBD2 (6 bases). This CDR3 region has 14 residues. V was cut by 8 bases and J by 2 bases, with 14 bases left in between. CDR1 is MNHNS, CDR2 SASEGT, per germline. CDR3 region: CASLTRRVTDTQYF. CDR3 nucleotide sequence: TGTGCCAGCCTGACTAGGAGGGTCACAGATACGCAGTATTTT.

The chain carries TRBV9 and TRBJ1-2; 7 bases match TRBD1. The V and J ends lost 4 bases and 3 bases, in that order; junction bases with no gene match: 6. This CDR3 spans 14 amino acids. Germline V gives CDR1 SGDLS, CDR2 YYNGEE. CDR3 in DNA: TGTGCCAGCAGCTCAGGGGGAGGATACTATGGCTACACCTTC. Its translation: CASSSGGGYYGYTF.

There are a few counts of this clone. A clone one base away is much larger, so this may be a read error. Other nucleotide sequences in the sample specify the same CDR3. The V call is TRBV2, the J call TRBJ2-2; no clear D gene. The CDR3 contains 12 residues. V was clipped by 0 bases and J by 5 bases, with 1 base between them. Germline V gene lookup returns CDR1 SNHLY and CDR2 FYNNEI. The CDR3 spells CASSEATGELFF. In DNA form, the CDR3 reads TGTGCCAGCAGTGAAGCTACCGGGGAGCTGTTTTTT. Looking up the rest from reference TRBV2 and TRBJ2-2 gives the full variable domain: EPEVTQTPSHQVTQMGQEVILRCVPISNHLYFYWYRQILGQKVEFLVSFYNNEISEKSEIFDDQFSVERPDGSNFTLKIRSTKLEDSAMYFCASSEATGELFFGEGSRLTVL.

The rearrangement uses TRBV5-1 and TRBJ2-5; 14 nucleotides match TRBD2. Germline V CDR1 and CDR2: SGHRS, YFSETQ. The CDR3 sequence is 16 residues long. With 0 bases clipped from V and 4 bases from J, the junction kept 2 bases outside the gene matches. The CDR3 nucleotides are TGCGCCAGCAGCTTGGGGACTAGCGGGAGGTCAGAGACCCAGTACTTC. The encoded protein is CASSLGTSGRSETQYF. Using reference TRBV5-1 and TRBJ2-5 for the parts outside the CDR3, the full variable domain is KAGVTQTPRYLIKTRGQQVTLSCSPISGHRSVSWYQQTPGQGLQFLFEYFSETQRNKGNFPGRFSGRQFSNSRSEMNVSTLELGDSALYLCASSLGTSGRSETQYFGPGTRLLVL.

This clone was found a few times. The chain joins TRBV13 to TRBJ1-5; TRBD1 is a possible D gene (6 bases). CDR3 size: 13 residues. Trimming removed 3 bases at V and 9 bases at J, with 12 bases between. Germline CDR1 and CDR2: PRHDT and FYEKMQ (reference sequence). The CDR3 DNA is TGTGCCAGCAGCTTTAGGGGGGTTGGGCCCCAGCATTTT. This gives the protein CASSFRGVGPQHF.

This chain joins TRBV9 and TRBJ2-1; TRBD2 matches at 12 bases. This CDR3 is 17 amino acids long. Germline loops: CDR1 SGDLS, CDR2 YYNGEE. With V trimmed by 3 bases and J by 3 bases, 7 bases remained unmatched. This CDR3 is CASSGTSGITGYNEQFF. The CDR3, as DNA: TGTGCCAGCAGCGGGACTAGCGGGATTACCGGCTACAATGAGCAGTTCTTC.

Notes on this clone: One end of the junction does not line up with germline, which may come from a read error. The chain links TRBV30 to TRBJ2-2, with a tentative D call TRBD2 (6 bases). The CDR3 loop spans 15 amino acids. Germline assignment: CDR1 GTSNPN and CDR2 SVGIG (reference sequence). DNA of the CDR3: TGTGCCTGGAGCCCCTCCCGCGGGGATATCGGGGAGCTGCTTTTT. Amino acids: CAWSPSRGDIGELLF.

The CDR3, as DNA: TGTGCCAGCAACACAAGGTTCAGAGAGACCCAGTACTTC. It translates to CASNTRFRETQYF. The V gene is TRBV5-6, the J gene TRBJ2-5; no firm D call. The CDR3 sequence is 13 residues long. The germline gives CDR1 SGHDT, CDR2 YYEEEE. Trimming cost V 6 bases and J 4 bases, with 13 bases left between them.

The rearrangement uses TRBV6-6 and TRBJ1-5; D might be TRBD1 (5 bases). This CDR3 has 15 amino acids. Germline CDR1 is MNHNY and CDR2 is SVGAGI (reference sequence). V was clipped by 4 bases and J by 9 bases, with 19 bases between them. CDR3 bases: TGTGCCAGCAGTTCGGGCAGGGCTGGAACGGGGCCCCAGCATTTT. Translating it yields CASSSGRAGTGPQHF.

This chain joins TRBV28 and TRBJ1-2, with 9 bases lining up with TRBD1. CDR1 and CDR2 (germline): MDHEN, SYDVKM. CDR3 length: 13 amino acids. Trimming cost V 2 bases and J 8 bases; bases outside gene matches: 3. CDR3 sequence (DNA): TGTGCCAGCAGTTTAAACAGGGGGCGAGGCTACACCTTC. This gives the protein CASSLNRGRGYTF.

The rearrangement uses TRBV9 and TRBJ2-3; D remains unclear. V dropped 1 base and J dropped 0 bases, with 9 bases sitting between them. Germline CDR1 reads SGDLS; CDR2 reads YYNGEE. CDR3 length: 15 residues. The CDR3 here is CASSVRPVSTDTQYF. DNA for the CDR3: TGTGCCAGCAGCGTACGTCCCGTTAGCACAGATACGCAGTATTTT.

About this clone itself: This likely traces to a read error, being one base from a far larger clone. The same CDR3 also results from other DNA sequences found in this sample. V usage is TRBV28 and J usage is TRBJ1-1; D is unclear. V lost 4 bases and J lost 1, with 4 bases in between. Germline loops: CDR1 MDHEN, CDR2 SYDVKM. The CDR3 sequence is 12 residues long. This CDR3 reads CASSSGNTEAFF. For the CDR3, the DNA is TGTGCCAGCAGTTCGGGGAACACTGAAGCTTTCTTT.

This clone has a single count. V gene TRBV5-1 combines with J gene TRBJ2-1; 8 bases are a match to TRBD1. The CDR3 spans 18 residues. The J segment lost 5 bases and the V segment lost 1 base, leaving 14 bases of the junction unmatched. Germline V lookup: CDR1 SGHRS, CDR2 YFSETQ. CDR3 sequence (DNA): TGCGCCAGCAGCTTGCGAACAACGGGTGGGACAGGCAACAATGAGCAGTTCTTC. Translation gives CASSLRTTGGTGNNEQFF.

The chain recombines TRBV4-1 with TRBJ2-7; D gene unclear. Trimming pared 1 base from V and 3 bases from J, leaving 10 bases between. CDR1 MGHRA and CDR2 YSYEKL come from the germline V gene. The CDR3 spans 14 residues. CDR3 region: CASSQVWQDYEQYF. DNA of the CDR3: TGCGCCAGCAGCCAAGTTTGGCAGGACTACGAGCAGTACTTC.

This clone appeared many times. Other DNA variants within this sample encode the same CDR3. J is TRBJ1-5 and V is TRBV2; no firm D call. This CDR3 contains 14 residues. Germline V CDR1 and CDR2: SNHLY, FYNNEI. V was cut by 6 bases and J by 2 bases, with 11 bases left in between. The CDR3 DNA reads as TGTGCCAGCAGCCCCGAGAGGGGCAATCAGCCCCAGCATTTT. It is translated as CASSPERGNQPQHF.

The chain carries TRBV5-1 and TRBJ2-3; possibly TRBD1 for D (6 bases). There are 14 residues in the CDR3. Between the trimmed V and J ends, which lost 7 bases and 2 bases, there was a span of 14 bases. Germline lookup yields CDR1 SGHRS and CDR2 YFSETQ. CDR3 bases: TGCGCCAGCTTAAGAGGACAGATCACAGATACGCAGTATTTT. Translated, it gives CASLRGQITDTQYF.

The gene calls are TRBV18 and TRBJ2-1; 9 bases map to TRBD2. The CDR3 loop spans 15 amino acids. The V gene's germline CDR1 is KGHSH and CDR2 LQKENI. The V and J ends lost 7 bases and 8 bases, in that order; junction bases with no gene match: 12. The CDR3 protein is CASFTGLAGTDEQFF. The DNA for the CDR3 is TGTGCCAGCTTTACGGGCCTAGCGGGGACCGATGAGCAGTTCTTC.

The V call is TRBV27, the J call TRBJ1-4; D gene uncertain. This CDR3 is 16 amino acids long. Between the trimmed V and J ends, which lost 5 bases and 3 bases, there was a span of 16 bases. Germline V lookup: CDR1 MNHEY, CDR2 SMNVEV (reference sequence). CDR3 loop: CASSPRVGGANEKLFF. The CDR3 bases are TGTGCCAGCAGTCCCCGGGTGGGTGGGGCTAATGAAAAACTGTTTTTT.

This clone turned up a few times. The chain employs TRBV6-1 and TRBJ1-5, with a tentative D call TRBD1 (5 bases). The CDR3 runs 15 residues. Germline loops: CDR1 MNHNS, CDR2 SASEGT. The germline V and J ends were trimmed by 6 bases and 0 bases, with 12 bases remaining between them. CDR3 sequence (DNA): TGTGCCAGCAGGAGGGACTCACTTAGCAATCAGCCCCAGCATTTT. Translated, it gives CASRRDSLSNQPQHF.

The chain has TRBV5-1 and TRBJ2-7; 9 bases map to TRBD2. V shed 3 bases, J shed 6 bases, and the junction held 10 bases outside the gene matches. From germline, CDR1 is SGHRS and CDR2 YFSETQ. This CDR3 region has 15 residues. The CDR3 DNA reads TGCGCCAGCAGCTGGTTAGCGGGAGTCAGAAGCGAGCAGTACTTC. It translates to CASSWLAGVRSEQYF. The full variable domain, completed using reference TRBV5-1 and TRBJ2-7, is KAGVTQTPRYLIKTRGQQVTLSCSPISGHRSVSWYQQTPGQGLQFLFEYFSETQRNKGNFPGRFSGRQFSNSRSEMNVSTLELGDSALYLCASSWLAGVRSEQYFGPGTRLTVT.

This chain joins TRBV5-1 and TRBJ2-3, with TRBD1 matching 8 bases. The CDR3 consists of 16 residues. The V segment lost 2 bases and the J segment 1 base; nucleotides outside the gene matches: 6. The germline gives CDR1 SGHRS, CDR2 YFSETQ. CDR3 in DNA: TGCGCCAGCAGCTTCTTCCCGGGACAGGGCACAGATACGCAGTATTTT. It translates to CASSFFPGQGTDTQYF.

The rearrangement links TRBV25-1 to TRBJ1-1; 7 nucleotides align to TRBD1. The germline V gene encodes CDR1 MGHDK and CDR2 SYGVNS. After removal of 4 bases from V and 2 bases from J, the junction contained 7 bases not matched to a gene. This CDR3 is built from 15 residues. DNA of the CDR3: TGTGCCAGCAGTGGGGACAGACCTTCTAACACTGAAGCTTTCTTT. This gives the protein CASSGDRPSNTEAFF.

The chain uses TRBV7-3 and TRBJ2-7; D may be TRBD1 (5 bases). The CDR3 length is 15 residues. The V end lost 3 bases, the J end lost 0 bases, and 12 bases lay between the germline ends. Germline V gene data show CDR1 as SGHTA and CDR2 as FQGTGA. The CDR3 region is CASSFARAISYEQYF. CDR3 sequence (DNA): TGTGCCAGCAGCTTTGCCAGGGCCATCTCCTACGAGCAGTACTTC.

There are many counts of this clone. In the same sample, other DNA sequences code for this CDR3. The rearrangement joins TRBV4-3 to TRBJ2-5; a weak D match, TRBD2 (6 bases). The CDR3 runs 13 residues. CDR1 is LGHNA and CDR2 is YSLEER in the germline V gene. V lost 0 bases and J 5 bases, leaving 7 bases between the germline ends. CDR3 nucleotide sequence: TGCGCCAGCAGCCAAGAAGGAGGGGAGACCCAGTACTTC. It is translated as CASSQEGGETQYF.

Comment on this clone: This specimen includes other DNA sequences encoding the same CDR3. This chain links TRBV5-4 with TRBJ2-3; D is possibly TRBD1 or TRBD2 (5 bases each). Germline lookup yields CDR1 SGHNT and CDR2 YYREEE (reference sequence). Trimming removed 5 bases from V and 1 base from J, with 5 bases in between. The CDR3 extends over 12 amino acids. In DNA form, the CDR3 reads TGTGCCAGCAGGGGGGGCACAGATACGCAGTATTTT. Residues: CASRGGTDTQYF.

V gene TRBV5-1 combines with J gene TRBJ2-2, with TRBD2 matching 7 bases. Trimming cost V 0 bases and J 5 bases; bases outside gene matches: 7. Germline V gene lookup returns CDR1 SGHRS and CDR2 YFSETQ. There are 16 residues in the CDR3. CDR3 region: CASSLATAGLTGELFF. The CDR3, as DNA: TGCGCCAGCAGCTTGGCCACGGCGGGACTAACCGGGGAGCTGTTTTTT. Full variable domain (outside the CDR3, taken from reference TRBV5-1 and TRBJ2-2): KAGVTQTPRYLIKTRGQQVTLSCSPISGHRSVSWYQQTPGQGLQFLFEYFSETQRNKGNFPGRFSGRQFSNSRSEMNVSTLELGDSALYLCASSLATAGLTGELFFGEGSRLTVL.

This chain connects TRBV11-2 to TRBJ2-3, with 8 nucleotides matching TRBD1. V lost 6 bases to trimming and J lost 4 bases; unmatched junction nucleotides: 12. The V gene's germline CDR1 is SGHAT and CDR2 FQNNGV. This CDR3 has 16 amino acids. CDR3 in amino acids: CASRVRDRGSADTQYF. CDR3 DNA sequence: TGTGCCAGCAGAGTTAGAGACAGGGGTTCCGCAGATACGCAGTATTTT.